These 10 T cell receptor beta chains came from one sample sequenced in a study of vaccination and CD4 T cells after COVID-19. The assay that was used to sequence DNA from cultured CD4+ T cells was the Oncomine TCR Beta short-read assay. Using its own MiXCR run on the PCR reads, TCRdb lists one record per CDR3 protein. The top ten hold around 9.5% of the sample, which has just under 20,000 distinct CDR3 sequences, about 51% seen once. The antigens for these receptors are not known. The treatment: roughly ten-day PBMC culture with coronavirus spike peptide pools or control peptides (ViraFEST assay). The sequenced material came from CD4+ T cells from blood, cultured in vitro. The receptors here all came from a human donor who had recovered from COVID-19.

In this sample, this clonotype turned up once. The chain uses TRBV28 and TRBJ2-7; 9 positions agree with TRBD2. The CDR3 loop spans 18 amino acids. V was clipped by 6 bases and J by 4 bases; unmatched bases: 19. Per the germline V gene, CDR1 is MDHEN and CDR2 is SYDVKM. CDR3 protein: CASSTVYRPGLANYEQYF. The CDR3 nucleotides read TGTGCCAGCAGCACGGTCTATCGTCCGGGACTAGCTAATTACGAGCAGTACTTC.

The rearrangement links TRBV7-9 to TRBJ2-2; the match to TRBD2 covers 9 bases. Germline CDR1 is SEHNR and CDR2 is FQNEAQ (reference sequence). The ends lost 3 bases at V and 4 bases at J; junction bases unmatched: 3. This CDR3 has 15 amino acids. CDR3 DNA: TGTGCCAGCAGCTTCCTAGCGGGGAGCACCGGGGAGCTGTTTTTT. It is translated as CASSFLAGSTGELFF.

The J gene is TRBJ2-2, the V gene TRBV20-1, with TRBD1 matching 8 bases. The CDR3 length is 14 residues. Germline-derived CDR1 and CDR2 are DFQATT and SNEGSKA (reference sequence). J gave up 5 bases and V 5 bases, and 7 bases lay outside the gene matches. The CDR3: CSAPTRGPTGELFF. The CDR3 DNA is TGCAGTGCTCCCACCAGGGGGCCAACCGGGGAGCTGTTTTTT.

The rearrangement uses TRBV28 and TRBJ2-5, with 9 bases aligning to TRBD2. J lost 1 base, V lost 7 bases, and 10 bases had no gene match. Per germline, CDR1 MDHEN and CDR2 SYDVKM. CDR3 length: 16 residues. The DNA for the CDR3 is TGTGCCAGCACCCCTTGGCGGGGGGGTAGCCAAGAGACCCAGTACTTC. This translates into CASTPWRGGSQETQYF.

The CDR3 here is CASSYRTSGGHHNEQFF. Written as DNA, the CDR3 is TGTGCCAGCAGTTATCGGACTAGCGGGGGTCACCACAATGAGCAGTTCTTC. The chain carries TRBV6-5 and TRBJ2-1; 13 bases match TRBD2. Germline loops: CDR1 MNHEY, CDR2 SVGAGI. J gave up 5 bases and V 3 bases, and 7 bases lay outside the gene matches. CDR3 length: 17 residues.

CDR3 protein: CASSQIRGGLSSYNEQFF. In DNA, the CDR3 is TGTGCCAGCAGCCAAATACGGGGGGGCCTATCGTCCTACAATGAGCAGTTCTTC. The chain uses TRBV14 and TRBJ2-1, with 8 bases fitting TRBD2. The trim removed 2 bases at V and 1 base at J, leaving 10 bases unmatched. Germline lookup yields CDR1 SGHDN and CDR2 FVKESK. The CDR3 covers 18 residues.

This chain connects TRBV6-2 or TRBV6-3 to TRBJ2-1; TRBD2 aligns across 9 bases. Germline assignment: CDR1 MNHEY and CDR2 SVGEGT. Losses at the gene ends were 4 bases for V and 4 bases for J; bases not matched to a gene: 5. This CDR3 region has 15 residues. This CDR3 reads CASSLRTSEYNEQFF. CDR3 nucleotides: TGTGCCAGCAGTTTAAGGACTAGCGAGTACAATGAGCAGTTCTTC.

The rearrangement links TRBV20-1 to TRBJ2-4; D gene ambiguous. The germline V gene encodes CDR1 DFQATT and CDR2 SNEGSKA (reference sequence). V was shortened by 3 bases and J by 6 bases, with 12 bases between the two germline ends. This CDR3 comprises 13 residues. The CDR3 DNA follows: TGCAGTGCTAGGATCTACCTTGGAAACATTCAGTACTTC. It yields the protein CSARIYLGNIQYF.

This chain links TRBV14 with TRBJ2-7; D is ambiguous. V was shortened by 3 bases and J by 1 base, with 7 bases between the two germline ends. From germline, CDR1 is SGHDN and CDR2 FVKESK. This CDR3 contains 13 residues. This chain's CDR3 is CASSQGGSYEQYF. The CDR3 region has the DNA TGTGCCAGCAGCCAGGGCGGTTCCTACGAGCAGTACTTC.

This clonotype was detected only a few times. V and J are TRBV11-3 and TRBJ1-1, with 10 bases lining up with TRBD1. The CDR3 has 14 residues. The trim removed 5 bases at V and 3 bases at J, leaving 3 bases unmatched. CDR1 SGHNT and CDR2 YENEEA come from the germline V gene. CDR3 in amino acids: CASSVGQGYTEAFF. The CDR3 DNA reads as TGTGCCAGCAGCGTGGGACAGGGGTACACTGAAGCTTTCTTT. Variable domain in full (rest from reference TRBV11-3 and TRBJ1-1): EAGVVQSPRYKIIEKKQPVAFWCNPISGHNTLYWYLQNLGQGPELLIRYENEEAVDDSQLPKDRFSAERLKGVDSTLKIQPAELGDSAVYLCASSVGQGYTEAFFGQGTRLTVV.